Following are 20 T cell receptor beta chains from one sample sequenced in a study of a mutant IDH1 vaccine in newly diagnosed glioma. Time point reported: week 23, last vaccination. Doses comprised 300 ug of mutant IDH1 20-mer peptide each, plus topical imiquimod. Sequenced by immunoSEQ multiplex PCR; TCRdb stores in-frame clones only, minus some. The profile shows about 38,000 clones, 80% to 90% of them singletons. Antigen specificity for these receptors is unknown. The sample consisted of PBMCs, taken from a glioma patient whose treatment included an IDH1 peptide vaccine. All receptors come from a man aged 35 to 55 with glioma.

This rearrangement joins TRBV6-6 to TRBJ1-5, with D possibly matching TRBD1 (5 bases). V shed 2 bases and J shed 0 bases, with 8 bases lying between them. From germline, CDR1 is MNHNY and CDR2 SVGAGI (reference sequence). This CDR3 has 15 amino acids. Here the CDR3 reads CASSYRGDSNQPQHF. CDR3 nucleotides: TGTGCCAGCAGTTACCGGGGGGATAGCAATCAGCCCCAGCATTTT.

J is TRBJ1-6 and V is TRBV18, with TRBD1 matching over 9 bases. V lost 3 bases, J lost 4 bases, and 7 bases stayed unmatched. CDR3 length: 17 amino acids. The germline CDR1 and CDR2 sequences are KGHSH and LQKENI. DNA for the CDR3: TGTGCCAGCTCACCCCGGACAGGGGCCCCGTATAATTCACCCCTCCACTTT. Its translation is CASSPRTGAPYNSPLHF.

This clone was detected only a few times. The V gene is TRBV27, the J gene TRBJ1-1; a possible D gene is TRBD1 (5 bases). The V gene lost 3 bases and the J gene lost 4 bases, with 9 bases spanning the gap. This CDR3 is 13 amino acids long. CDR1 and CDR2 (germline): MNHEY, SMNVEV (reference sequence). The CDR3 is CASSFTRVTEAFF. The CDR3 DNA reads TGTGCCAGCAGTTTCACCAGGGTCACTGAAGCTTTCTTT.

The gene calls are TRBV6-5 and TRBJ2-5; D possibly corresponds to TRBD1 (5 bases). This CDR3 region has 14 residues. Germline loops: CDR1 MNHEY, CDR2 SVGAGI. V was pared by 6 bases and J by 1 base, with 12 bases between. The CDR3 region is CASRRDSAQETQYF. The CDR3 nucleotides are TGTGCCAGCAGACGCGACAGTGCCCAAGAGACCCAGTACTTC.

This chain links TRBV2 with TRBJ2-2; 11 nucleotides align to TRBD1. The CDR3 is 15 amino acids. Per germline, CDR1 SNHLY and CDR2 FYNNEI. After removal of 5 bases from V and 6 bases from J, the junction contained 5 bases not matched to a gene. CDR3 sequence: CASSLGQGAAGELFF. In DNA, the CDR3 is TGTGCCAGCAGTCTCGGACAGGGGGCGGCCGGGGAGCTGTTTTTT.

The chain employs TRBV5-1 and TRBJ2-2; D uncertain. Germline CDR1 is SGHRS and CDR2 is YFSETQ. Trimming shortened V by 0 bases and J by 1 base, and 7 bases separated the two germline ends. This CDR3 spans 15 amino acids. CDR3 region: CASSLEAGNTGELFF. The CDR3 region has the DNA TGCGCCAGCAGCTTGGAGGCAGGGAACACCGGGGAGCTGTTTTTT.

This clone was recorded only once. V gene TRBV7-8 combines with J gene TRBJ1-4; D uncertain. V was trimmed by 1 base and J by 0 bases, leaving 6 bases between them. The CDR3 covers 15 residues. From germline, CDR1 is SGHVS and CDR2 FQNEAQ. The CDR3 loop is CASSLGVTTNEKLFF. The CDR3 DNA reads TGTGCCAGCAGCTTAGGAGTTACAACTAATGAAAAACTGTTTTTT.

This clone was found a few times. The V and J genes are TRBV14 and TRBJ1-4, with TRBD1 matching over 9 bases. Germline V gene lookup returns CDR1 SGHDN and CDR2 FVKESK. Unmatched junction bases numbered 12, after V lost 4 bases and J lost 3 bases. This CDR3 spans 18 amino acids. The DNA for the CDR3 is TGTGCCAGCAGCCTTAATCGGGACAGGGTTGCCGCTAATGAAAAACTGTTTTTT. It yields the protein CASSLNRDRVAANEKLFF.

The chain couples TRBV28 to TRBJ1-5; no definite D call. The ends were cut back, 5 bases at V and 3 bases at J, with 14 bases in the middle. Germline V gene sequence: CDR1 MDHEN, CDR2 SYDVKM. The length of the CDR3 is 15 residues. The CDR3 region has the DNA TGTGCCAGCAGTCCCCCCGGACGGATCAATCAGCCCCAGCATTTT. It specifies CASSPPGRINQPQHF.

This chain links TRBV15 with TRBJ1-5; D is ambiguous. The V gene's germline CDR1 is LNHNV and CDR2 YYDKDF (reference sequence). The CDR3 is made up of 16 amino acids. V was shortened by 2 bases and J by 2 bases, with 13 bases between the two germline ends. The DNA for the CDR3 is TGTGCCACCAGCAGAACATCAGCTTCGGGCAATCAGCCCCAGCATTTT. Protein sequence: CATSRTSASGNQPQHF.

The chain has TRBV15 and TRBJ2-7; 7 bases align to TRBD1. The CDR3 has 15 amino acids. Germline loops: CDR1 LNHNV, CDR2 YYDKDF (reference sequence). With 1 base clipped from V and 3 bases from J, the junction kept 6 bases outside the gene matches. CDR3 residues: CATSRVLGDSYEQYF. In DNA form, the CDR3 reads TGTGCCACCAGCAGAGTTTTGGGGGACAGCTACGAGCAGTACTTC.

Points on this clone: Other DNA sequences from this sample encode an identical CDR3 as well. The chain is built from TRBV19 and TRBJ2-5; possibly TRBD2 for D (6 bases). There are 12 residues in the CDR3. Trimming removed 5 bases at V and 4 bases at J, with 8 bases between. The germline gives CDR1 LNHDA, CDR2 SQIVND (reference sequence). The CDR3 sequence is CASSPAGETQYF. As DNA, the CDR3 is TGTGCCAGTAGTCCAGCGGGAGAGACCCAGTACTTC.

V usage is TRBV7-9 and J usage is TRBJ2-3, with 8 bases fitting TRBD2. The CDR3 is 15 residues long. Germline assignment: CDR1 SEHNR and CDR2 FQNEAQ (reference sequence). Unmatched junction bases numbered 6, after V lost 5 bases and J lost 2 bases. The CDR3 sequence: CASSQELAVTDTQYF. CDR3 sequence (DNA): TGTGCCAGCAGCCAAGAACTAGCGGTCACAGATACGCAGTATTTT.

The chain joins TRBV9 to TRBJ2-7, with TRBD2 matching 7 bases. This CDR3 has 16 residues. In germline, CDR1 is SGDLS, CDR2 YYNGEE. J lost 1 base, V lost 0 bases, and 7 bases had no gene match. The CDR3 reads CASSVGLTGGSYEQYF. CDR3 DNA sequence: TGTGCCAGCAGCGTAGGTTTGACGGGGGGTTCCTACGAGCAGTACTTC. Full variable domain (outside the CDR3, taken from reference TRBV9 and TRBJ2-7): DSGVTQTPKHLITATGQRVTLRCSPRSGDLSVYWYQQSLDQGLQFLIQYYNGEERAKGNILERFSAQQFPDLHSELNLSSLELGDSALYFCASSVGLTGGSYEQYFGPGTRLTVT.

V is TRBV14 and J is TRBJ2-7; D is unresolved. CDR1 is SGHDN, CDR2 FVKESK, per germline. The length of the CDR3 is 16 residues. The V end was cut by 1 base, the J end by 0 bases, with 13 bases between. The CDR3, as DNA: TGTGCCAGCAGCCAAGTACGGTACGGTAGCTCCTACGAGCAGTACTTC. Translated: CASSQVRYGSSYEQYF. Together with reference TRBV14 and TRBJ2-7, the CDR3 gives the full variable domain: EAGVTQFPSHSVIEKGQTVTLRCDPISGHDNLYWYRRVMGKEIKFLLHFVKESKQDESGMPNNRFLAERTGGTYSTLKVQPAELEDSGVYFCASSQVRYGSSYEQYFGPGTRLTVT.

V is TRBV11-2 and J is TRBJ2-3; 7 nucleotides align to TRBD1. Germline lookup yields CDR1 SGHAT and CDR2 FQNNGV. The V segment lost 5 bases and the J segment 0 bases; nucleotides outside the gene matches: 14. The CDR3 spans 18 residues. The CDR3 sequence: CASSDSAHRGPSTDTQYF. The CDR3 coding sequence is TGTGCCAGCAGCGATTCCGCCCACAGGGGCCCTAGCACAGATACGCAGTATTTT. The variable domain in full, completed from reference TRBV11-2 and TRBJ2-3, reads EAGVAQSPRYKIIEKRQSVAFWCNPISGHATLYWYQQILGQGPKLLIQFQNNGVVDDSQLPKDRFSAERLKGVDSTLKIQPAKLEDSAVYLCASSDSAHRGPSTDTQYFGPGTRLTVL.

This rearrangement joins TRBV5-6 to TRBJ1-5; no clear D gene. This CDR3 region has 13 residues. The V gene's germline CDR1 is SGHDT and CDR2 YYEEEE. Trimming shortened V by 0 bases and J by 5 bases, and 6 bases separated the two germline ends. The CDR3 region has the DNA TGTGCCAGCAGCTTGGCTCAGTATCAGCCCCAGCATTTT. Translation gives CASSLAQYQPQHF.

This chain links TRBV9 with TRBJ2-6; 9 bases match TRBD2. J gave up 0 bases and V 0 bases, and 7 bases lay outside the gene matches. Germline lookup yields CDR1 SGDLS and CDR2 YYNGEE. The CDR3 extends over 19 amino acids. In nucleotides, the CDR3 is TGTGCCAGCAGCGTAGGACTAGCGGATTTGGGCTCTGGGGCCAACGTCCTGACTTTC. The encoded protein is CASSVGLADLGSGANVLTF.

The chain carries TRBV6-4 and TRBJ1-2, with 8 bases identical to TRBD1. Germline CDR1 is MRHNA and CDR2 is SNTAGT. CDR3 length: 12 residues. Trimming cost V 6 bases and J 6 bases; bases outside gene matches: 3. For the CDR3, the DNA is TGTGCCAGCAGGGACAGGGCCCATGGCTACACCTTC. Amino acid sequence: CASRDRAHGYTF.

The DNA of the CDR3 is TGCGCCAGCAGCCACTCCCGGACCTCCTACGAGCAGTACTTC. Protein product: CASSHSRTSYEQYF. This chain connects TRBV4-3 to TRBJ2-7; no clear D. The CDR3 consists of 14 residues. Trimming left V 3 bases short and J 0 bases short, with 9 bases between. The germline gives CDR1 LGHNA, CDR2 YSLEER.